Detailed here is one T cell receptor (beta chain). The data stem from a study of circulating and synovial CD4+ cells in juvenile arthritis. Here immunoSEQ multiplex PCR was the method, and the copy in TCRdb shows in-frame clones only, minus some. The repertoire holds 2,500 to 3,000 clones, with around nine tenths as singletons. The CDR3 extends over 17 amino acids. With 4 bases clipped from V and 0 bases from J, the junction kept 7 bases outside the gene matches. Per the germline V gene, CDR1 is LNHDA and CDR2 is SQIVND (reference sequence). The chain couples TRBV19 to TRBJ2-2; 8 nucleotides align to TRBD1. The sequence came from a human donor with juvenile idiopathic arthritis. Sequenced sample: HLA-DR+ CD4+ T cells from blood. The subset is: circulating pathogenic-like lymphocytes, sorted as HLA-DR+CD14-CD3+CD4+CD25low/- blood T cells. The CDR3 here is CASSSQPTGANTGELFF. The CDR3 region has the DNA TGTGCCAGTAGTAGCCAACCGACAGGGGCGAACACCGGGGAGCTGTTTTTT.